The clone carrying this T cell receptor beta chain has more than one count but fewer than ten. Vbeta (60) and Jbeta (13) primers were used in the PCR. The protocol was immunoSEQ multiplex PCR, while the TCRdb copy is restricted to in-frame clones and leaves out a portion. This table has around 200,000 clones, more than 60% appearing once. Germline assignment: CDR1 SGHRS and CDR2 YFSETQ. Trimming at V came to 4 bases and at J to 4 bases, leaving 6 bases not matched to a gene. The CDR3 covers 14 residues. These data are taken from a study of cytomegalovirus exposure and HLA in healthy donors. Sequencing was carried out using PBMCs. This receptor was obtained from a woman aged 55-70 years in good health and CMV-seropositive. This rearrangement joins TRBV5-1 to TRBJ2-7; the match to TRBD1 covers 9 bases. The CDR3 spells CASSMPGQGYEQYF. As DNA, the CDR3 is TGCGCCAGCAGCATGCCGGGACAGGGTTACGAGCAGTACTTC.